This T cell receptor beta chain was documented in a study of T cells in localized non-small cell lung cancer. Study conclusions and caveats: Uninvolved adjacent lung showed the highest T cell clonality, exceeding tumor. Longer overall survival was linked to higher blood T cell density.

The assay was immunoSEQ multiplex PCR, and TCRdb's table has in-frame clones only and misses some. The sample consists of about 48,000 clones, roughly 80% of them appearing once. On this clone itself: Its antigen is undetermined.

The input for sequencing was peripheral blood, taken before any cancer treatment. This clonotype originated in a man aged 35 to 69 with stage I squamous cell lung carcinoma.

The CDR3 sequence: CASRKGATEAFF. In nucleotides, the CDR3 is TGTGCCAGCAGAAAGGGGGCTACTGAAGCTTTCTTT. The chain links TRBV27 to TRBJ1-1, with 7 bases identical to TRBD1. The CDR3 length is 12 residues. Germline V lookup: CDR1 MNHEY, CDR2 SMNVEV (reference sequence). V gave up 6 bases and J gave up 5 bases; unmatched junction bases: 3.